The clone carrying this TCR beta chain occurred many times. Its antigen is currently unknown. This record belongs to a study of Graves' ophthalmopathy and Graves' hyperthyroidism. Findings and limits, study-wide: Ophthalmopathy progression prediction by the model yielded a sensitivity of more than 60% and a specificity of 72% to 75%.

The CDR3 runs 18 residues. Between the trimmed V and J ends, which lost 5 bases and 4 bases, there was a span of 26 bases. Germline values: CDR1 SGHNT, CDR2 YENEEA. Researchers took RNA transcripts and amplified TCR beta CDR3 regions from them. Second-round multiplex PCR followed a first-round RT-PCR using HTBI primers. TCRdb passed the multiplex PCR reads through MiXCR, listing each CDR3 protein once. The top ten clones hold roughly 3.5% of a sample with about 640,000 distinct CDR3 sequences, over 40% of them seen once. This clonotype originated in an adult man with Graves' ophthalmopathy. The sample consisted of peripheral blood. The chain links TRBV11-3 to TRBJ1-2; TRBD1 might be the D (6 bases). The CDR3 spells CASSPWTANSGGGYGYTF. The DNA for the CDR3 is TGTGCCAGCAGCCCCTGGACAGCGAACTCAGGAGGGGGCTATGGCTACACCTTC. Full variable domain (rest looked up from reference TRBV11-3 and TRBJ1-2): EAGVVQSPRYKIIEKKQPVAFWCNPISGHNTLYWYLQNLGQGPELLIRYENEEAVDDSQLPKDRFSAERLKGVDSTLKIQPAELGDSAVYLCASSPWTANSGGGYGYTFGSGTRLTVV.